This T cell receptor (beta chain) emerged from a study of T-cell memory formation after mild COVID-19. Study at large: Largely, the TCR clusters proved donor specific.

Germline lookup yields CDR1 DFQATT and CDR2 SNEGSKA (reference sequence). CDR3 length: 16 residues. With 1 base removed from V and 1 base from J, the gap between germline ends came to 15 bases. Regarding the study as a whole: Chiefly within CM and EM were the contracting CD4+ clones; CD8+ ones were within EMRA. CD4+ bias marked clones expanding day 15 to 37, unlike balanced contracting clones.

In this sample, this clonotype turned up a few times. Its antigen is not known. UMIs and sample barcodes were carried by the TCR alpha and TCR beta cDNA libraries that 5'RACE produced using constant-segment primers. A single record per CDR3 protein comes from TCRdb applying MiXCR to the 5' RACE reads. This sample has some 320,000 distinct CDR3 sequences, with around an eighth found just once. This sequence was found in a young man who had mild COVID-19 (a few samples of this study predate the infection). Cell type and time point are not known. This sequence joins TRBV20-1 and TRBJ2-3; a possible D gene is TRBD2 (7 bases). The sequenced sample was PBMCs or a T cell subset sorted from them (not recorded which). CDR3 bases: TGCAGTGCTAGAGCGAGGGGGGGCTTTCGCACAGATACGCAGTATTTT. Its protein product is CSARARGGFRTDTQYF.